The 5 T cell receptor beta chains presented below share a single source sample, sequenced in a study of blood T cell repertoires in COVID-19. The protocol was immunoSEQ multiplex PCR, while the TCRdb copy is restricted to in-frame clones and leaves out a portion. The data show 60,000 to 90,000 clones, around 84% seen once. The sequenced sample consisted of peripheral blood. These receptors were collected from a man between 60 and 75 years old with COVID-19, enrolled during active disease.

This sequence joins TRBV7-9 and TRBJ2-1; TRBD2 matches at 10 bases. Germline-derived CDR1 and CDR2 are SEHNR and FQNEAQ (reference sequence). The CDR3 runs to 15 residues. V lost 2 bases, J lost 8 bases, and 6 bases stayed unmatched. The CDR3 DNA is TGTGCCAGCAGCTTACTAGCGGGAGTTTTCCATGAGCAGTTCTTC. Translating it yields CASSLLAGVFHEQFF.

V and J are TRBV6-4 and TRBJ1-5; D gene unclear. Germline V gene sequence: CDR1 MRHNA, CDR2 SNTAGT. V was shortened by 10 bases and J by 2 bases, with 12 bases between the two germline ends. The CDR3 has 13 amino acids. The CDR3 loop is CAITIRGNQPQHF. CDR3 in DNA: TGTGCCATCACGATACGAGGCAATCAGCCCCAGCATTTT.

This rearrangement joins TRBV5-1 to TRBJ1-4; 10 bases agree with TRBD1. Germline trimming cut 4 bases from V and 7 bases from J; bases unmatched to any gene: 7. Per the germline V gene, CDR1 is SGHRS and CDR2 is YFSETQ. CDR3 size: 15 residues. The CDR3 DNA reads TGCGCCAGCAGCATACCGGGACAGGGGTTTGAAAAACTGTTTTTT. Its translation: CASSIPGQGFEKLFF.

The V gene is TRBV5-1, the J gene TRBJ2-1, with TRBD2 matching over 10 bases. This CDR3 has 14 residues. The V gene end was trimmed by 3 bases and the J gene end by 5 bases; junction bases not matched to a gene: 2. The germline gives CDR1 SGHRS, CDR2 YFSETQ. CDR3 residues: CASSWGTSDNEQFF. For the CDR3, the DNA is TGCGCCAGCAGCTGGGGGACTAGCGACAATGAGCAGTTCTTC. Drawing the rest from reference TRBV5-1 and TRBJ2-1, the complete variable domain is KAGVTQTPRYLIKTRGQQVTLSCSPISGHRSVSWYQQTPGQGLQFLFEYFSETQRNKGNFPGRFSGRQFSNSRSEMNVSTLELGDSALYLCASSWGTSDNEQFFGPGTRLTVL.

The rearrangement uses TRBV14 and TRBJ2-7; TRBD2 matches at 8 bases. V gave up 8 bases and J gave up 10 bases; unmatched junction bases: 13. Germline assignment: CDR1 SGHDN and CDR2 FVKESK. The CDR3 has 13 amino acids. The CDR3: CASAAGGGRRQYF. The CDR3 DNA reads TGTGCCAGCGCAGCCGGGGGGGGGCGCCGTCAGTACTTC.